This T cell receptor beta chain was captured in a study of OX40 agonist ivuxolimab in advanced cancers. Study summary: At 65% to 90% male, the cohort had a mean age of 60 years, ranging from about 23 to 79. Regarding the study as a whole: Among the lowest peripheral clonal expansion occurred in 0.1-3.0 mg/kg partial responders.

Remarks on this clone: Its antigen is unknown.

Profiling relied on immunoSEQ multiplex PCR, and the TCRdb table lists in-frame clones only, not all of them. The sample shows 63,000 or so clones, around 93% of them seen only once. Autoimmune disease history or systemic immunosuppression meant exclusion. The timepoints at which blood was sampled were baseline, cycle 4 day 1, and cycle 7 day 1. The V end was cut by 0 bases, the J end by 0 bases, with 12 bases between. The CDR3 has 16 amino acids. The germline CDR1 and CDR2 sequences are LGHNA and YSLEER. The sequence derives from an adult with an advanced solid tumor such as melanoma, head and neck, liver or kidney cancer. The J gene is TRBJ2-7, the V gene TRBV4-3; D call uncertain. Sequenced here: CD4+ or CD8+ T cells sorted from blood, sampled in a trial of the OX40 agonist ivuxolimab. In DNA, the CDR3 is TGCGCCAGCAGCCAAGAGGGTCCAGGCAGCTCCTACGAGCAGTACTTC. Translation gives CASSQEGPGSSYEQYF.